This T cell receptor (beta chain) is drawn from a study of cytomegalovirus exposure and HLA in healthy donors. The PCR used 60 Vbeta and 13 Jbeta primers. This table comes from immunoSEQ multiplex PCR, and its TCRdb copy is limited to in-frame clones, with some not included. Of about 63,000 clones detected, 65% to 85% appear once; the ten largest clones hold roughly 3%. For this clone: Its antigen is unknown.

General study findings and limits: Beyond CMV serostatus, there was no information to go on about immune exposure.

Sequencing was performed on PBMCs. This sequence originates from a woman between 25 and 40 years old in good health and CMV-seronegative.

CDR3 DNA sequence: TGTGCCAGCAGCTTAGGACAGGGCAATCACACCATATATTTT. It specifies CASSLGQGNHTIYF. The V call is TRBV21-1, the J call TRBJ1-3; the table's D call, TRBD1, has no DNA check behind it. TRBV21-1 is annotated as a pseudogene. This CDR3 has 14 amino acids.